What follows are 22 T cell receptor beta chains derived from one specimen sequenced in a study of memory CD4+ T cells and cytomegalovirus serostatus. The repertoire was sequenced with immunoSEQ multiplex PCR; TCRdb's copy has only in-frame clones and lacks some. The repertoire includes roughly 50,000 clones, approximately 77% of them detected once, and around 0.5% sits in the top ten. The sort gate was single viable CD3+CD4+CD8-CD45RO+ cells for memory CD4+ T cells. Specimen: memory CD4+ T cells from blood. Receptors were obtained from an adult in good health and CMV-seronegative. Some clones in this sample may be carry-over from other donors' samples.

This sequence joins TRBV9 and TRBJ2-5; unclear D gene. The germline V gene has CDR1 SGDLS and CDR2 YYNGEE. The V and J ends lost 0 bases and 1 base respectively, with 10 bases between them. This CDR3 is built from 15 residues. This CDR3 is CASSVDLGPQETQYF. In DNA, the CDR3 is TGTGCCAGCAGCGTAGACCTCGGGCCCCAAGAGACCCAGTACTTC. Full variable domain (outside the CDR3, taken from reference TRBV9 and TRBJ2-5): DSGVTQTPKHLITATGQRVTLRCSPRSGDLSVYWYQQSLDQGLQFLIQYYNGEERAKGNILERFSAQQFPDLHSELNLSSLELGDSALYFCASSVDLGPQETQYFGPGTRLLVL.

V and J are TRBV11-2 and TRBJ2-7; TRBD1 might be the D (6 bases). The CDR3 runs 14 residues. The V end was cut by 4 bases, the J end by 3 bases, with 13 bases between. Germline V gene data show CDR1 as SGHAT and CDR2 as FQNNGV. CDR3 nucleotides: TGTGCCAGCAGCTCACCGGGACATCTCTACGAGCAGTACTTC. The encoded protein is CASSSPGHLYEQYF.

The rearrangement uses TRBV4-2 and TRBJ2-1, with D hard to call. The germline V gene encodes CDR1 LGHNA and CDR2 YNFKEQ. CDR3 size: 13 residues. Trimming removed 1 base from V and 7 bases from J, with 8 bases in between. This chain's CDR3 is CASSQVGGNEQFF. The CDR3 region has the DNA TGTGCCAGCAGCCAAGTGGGTGGGAATGAGCAGTTCTTC.

The V and J genes are TRBV5-6 and TRBJ1-2; the match to TRBD1 covers 9 bases. Trimming at V came to 6 bases and at J to 3 bases, leaving 3 bases not matched to a gene. The CDR3 has 13 residues. Per the germline V gene, CDR1 is SGHDT and CDR2 is YYEEEE. This CDR3 reads CASNRDRDYGYTF. The CDR3 DNA follows: TGTGCCAGCAATCGGGACAGGGACTATGGCTACACCTTC.

The chain is built from TRBV7-2 and TRBJ2-1; no reliable D call. The CDR3 is 13 residues long. CDR1 is SGHTA, CDR2 FQGNSA, per germline. V shed 2 bases and J shed 6 bases, with 8 bases lying between them. CDR3 residues: CASSLIPTNEQFF. DNA for the CDR3: TGTGCCAGCAGCTTAATCCCGACCAATGAGCAGTTCTTC.

This chain uses TRBV6-6 with TRBJ1-1, with D possibly TRBD1 on 6 matching bases. Germline CDR1 is MNHNY and CDR2 is SVGAGI (reference sequence). The CDR3 covers 13 residues. Deletions cut 5 bases from V and 2 bases from J, with 9 bases between. In DNA form, the CDR3 reads TGTGCCAGCAGTAAAGGGACAAACACTGAAGCTTTCTTT. This gives the protein CASSKGTNTEAFF.

The rearrangement uses TRBV9 and TRBJ2-7; maybe TRBD1 (5 bases). Germline lookup yields CDR1 SGDLS and CDR2 YYNGEE. V gave up 0 bases and J gave up 2 bases, with 12 bases separating them. This CDR3 has 15 amino acids. CDR3 residues: CASSVGLQEPYEQYF. In DNA, the CDR3 is TGTGCCAGCAGCGTAGGCCTACAGGAACCCTACGAGCAGTACTTC.

The chain uses TRBV29-1 and TRBJ2-4; 11 nucleotides line up with TRBD1. CDR3 length equals 14 residues. With V trimmed by 7 bases and J by 2 bases, 4 bases remained unmatched. The germline V gene encodes CDR1 SQVTM and CDR2 ANQGSEA. CDR3: CSGGQGGSKNIQYF. The CDR3, as DNA: TGCAGCGGGGGACAGGGGGGGTCCAAAAACATTCAGTACTTC.

This clone came up a few times. The V and J genes are TRBV30 and TRBJ1-2, with no clear D. Germline CDR1 and CDR2: GTSNPN and SVGIG (reference sequence). Trimming took 3 bases from V and 4 from J, leaving 9 bases between them. This CDR3 has 12 residues. The CDR3 nucleotides read TGTGCCTGGAGCCCAGGTGTCTATGGCTACACCTTC. The encoded protein is CAWSPGVYGYTF.

The J gene is TRBJ2-7, the V gene TRBV10-2, with unresolved D. This CDR3 has 12 residues. Per germline, CDR1 WSHSY and CDR2 SAAADI. V dropped 8 bases and J dropped 0 bases, with 8 bases sitting between them. The CDR3 DNA is TGCGCCAGCGGGAAGGGCTCCTACGAGCAGTACTTC. Translation: CASGKGSYEQYF.

A remark on this clone: The same CDR3 can be traced to other DNA sequences in this sample. The rearrangement links TRBV5-4 to TRBJ2-7; D perhaps matches TRBD2 (7 bases). Trimming took 4 bases from V and 2 from J, leaving 13 bases between them. CDR3 length equals 14 residues. Per germline, CDR1 SGHNT and CDR2 YYREEE (reference sequence). CDR3 sequence (DNA): TGTGCCAGCAGCCCAGGAGGGGGGGCCTACGAGCAGTACTTC. Protein: CASSPGGGAYEQYF.

The chain employs TRBV5-4 and TRBJ2-3; D not resolved. V lost 0 bases to trimming and J lost 2 bases, with 13 bases between them. Germline V gives CDR1 SGHNT, CDR2 YYREEE (reference sequence). There are 16 residues in the CDR3. CDR3 DNA: TGTGCCAGCAGCTTGGTCCCAGGCTCTCCCACAGATACGCAGTATTTT. Its protein product is CASSLVPGSPTDTQYF.

The CDR3 protein is CASSPTGNYGYTF. The CDR3 nucleotides read TGTGCCAGCAGCCCGACAGGGAACTATGGCTACACCTTC. The chain carries TRBV6-6 and TRBJ1-2; 7 nucleotides match TRBD1. The CDR3 contains 13 residues. Germline-derived CDR1 and CDR2 are MNHNY and SVGAGI (reference sequence). V lost 6 bases and J lost 2; bases outside the gene matches: 3.

The chain employs TRBV7-6 and TRBJ1-3; 8 bases align to TRBD1. Germline lookup yields CDR1 SGHVS and CDR2 FNYEAQ. V lost 5 bases to trimming and J lost 2 bases; unmatched junction nucleotides: 8. The length of the CDR3 is 16 residues. The chain's CDR3 is CASSIRRQGTGNTIYF. CDR3 coding DNA: TGTGCCAGCAGCATCCGCCGACAGGGGACTGGAAACACCATATATTTT.

This chain connects TRBV18 to TRBJ2-5; a weak D match, TRBD1 (8 bases). Germline V gene sequence: CDR1 KGHSH, CDR2 LQKENI. The CDR3 has 15 amino acids. The V end was cut by 1 base, the J end by 4 bases, with 13 bases between. In DNA form, the CDR3 reads TGTGCCAGCTCACCACTGAACAGGGGGGGAGAGACCCAGTACTTC. Its protein is CASSPLNRGGETQYF.

This clone was detected once. V is TRBV30 and J is TRBJ2-2, with TRBD1 identical over 7 bases. The CDR3 has 15 residues. Germline values: CDR1 GTSNPN, CDR2 SVGIG (reference sequence). The V and J ends lost 0 bases and 3 bases, in that order; junction bases with no gene match: 4. CDR3 DNA: TGTGCCTGGAGTGTCAGGGGGACCCACACCGGGGAGCTGTTTTTT. It is translated as CAWSVRGTHTGELFF.

This rearrangement joins TRBV29-1 to TRBJ2-7, with 8 nucleotides matching TRBD1. Germline values: CDR1 SQVTM, CDR2 ANQGSEA. V was clipped by 3 bases and J by 9 bases; unmatched bases: 10. The CDR3 is made up of 13 amino acids. Here the CDR3 reads CSVDLQGAGRQYF. The CDR3 DNA reads TGCAGCGTTGACTTGCAGGGGGCGGGGAGGCAGTACTTC.

This rearrangement joins TRBV5-5 to TRBJ2-7; D remains ambiguous. The germline V and J ends were trimmed by 1 base and 2 bases, with 4 bases remaining between them. In germline, CDR1 is SGHKS, CDR2 YYEKEE (reference sequence). CDR3 length equals 12 residues. The DNA of the CDR3 is TGTGCCAGCAGCTTGTCAGCCTACGAGCAGTACTTC. Amino acid sequence: CASSLSAYEQYF.

The J gene is TRBJ2-7, the V gene TRBV7-8, with D perhaps TRBD2 (7 bases). The V gene lost 1 base and the J gene lost 2 bases, with 12 bases spanning the gap. Germline CDR1 SGHVS, CDR2 FQNEAQ. The CDR3 has 15 amino acids. The CDR3 DNA is TGTGCCAGCAGCTTAGGTGGGGGGGGCGCCTACGAGCAGTACTTC. It specifies CASSLGGGGAYEQYF.

The rearrangement uses TRBV19 and TRBJ2-6; D uncertain. The CDR3 extends over 14 amino acids. Germline loops: CDR1 LNHDA, CDR2 SQIVND (reference sequence). The V gene lost 9 bases and the J gene lost 0 bases, with 9 bases spanning the gap. CDR3 nucleotides: TGTGCCAGCAGACCTTTCTCTGGGGCCAACGTCCTGACTTTC. Translating it yields CASRPFSGANVLTF. Full variable domain (outside the CDR3, taken from reference TRBV19 and TRBJ2-6): DGGITQSPKYLFRKEGQNVTLSCEQNLNHDAMYWYRQDPGQGLRLIYYSQIVNDFQKGDIAEGYSVSREKKESFPLTVTSAQKNPTAFYLCASRPFSGANVLTFGAGSRLTVL.

The chain uses TRBV12-5 and TRBJ2-1; TRBD1 matches at 7 bases. The CDR3 has 18 residues. Germline V CDR1 and CDR2: LGHNT, FRNRAP. J was trimmed by 4 bases and V by 0 bases; bases with no gene match: 12. The CDR3 DNA follows: TGTGCTAGTGGTTTGGTTTTAGGGGGCTTTGGCGGATACAATGAGCAGTTCTTC. Protein sequence: CASGLVLGGFGGYNEQFF.

The V and J genes are TRBV4-1 and TRBJ1-4; D ambiguous. Deletions cut 0 bases from V and 1 base from J, with 9 bases between. CDR3 length: 16 residues. Germline V lookup: CDR1 MGHRA, CDR2 YSYEKL. Written as DNA, the CDR3 is TGCGCCAGCAGCCAAGATCAACCGGGAACTAATGAAAAACTGTTTTTT. Protein sequence: CASSQDQPGTNEKLFF.